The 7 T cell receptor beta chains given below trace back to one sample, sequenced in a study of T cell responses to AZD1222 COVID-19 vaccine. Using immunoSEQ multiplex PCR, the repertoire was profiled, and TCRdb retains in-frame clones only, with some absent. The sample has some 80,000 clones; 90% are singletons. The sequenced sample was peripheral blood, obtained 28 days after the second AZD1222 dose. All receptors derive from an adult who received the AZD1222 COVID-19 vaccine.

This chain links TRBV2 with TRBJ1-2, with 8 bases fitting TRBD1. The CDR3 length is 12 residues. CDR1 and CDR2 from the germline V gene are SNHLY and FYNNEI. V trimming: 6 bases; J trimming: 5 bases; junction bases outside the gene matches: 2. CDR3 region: CASRQGVYGYTF. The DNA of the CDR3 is TGTGCCAGCAGACAGGGGGTATATGGCTACACCTTC.

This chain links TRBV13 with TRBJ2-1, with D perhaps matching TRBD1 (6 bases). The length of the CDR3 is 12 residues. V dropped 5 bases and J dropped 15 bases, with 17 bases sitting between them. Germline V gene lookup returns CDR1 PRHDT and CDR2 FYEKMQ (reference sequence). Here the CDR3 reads CASSPPQGLGFF. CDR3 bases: TGTGCCAGCAGCCCCCCACAGGGCCTAGGGTTCTTC.

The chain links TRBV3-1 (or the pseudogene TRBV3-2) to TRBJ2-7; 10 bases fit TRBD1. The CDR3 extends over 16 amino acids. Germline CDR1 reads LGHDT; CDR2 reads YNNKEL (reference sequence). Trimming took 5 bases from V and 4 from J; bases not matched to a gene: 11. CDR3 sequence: CASSKEPGQGTYEQYF. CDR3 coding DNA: TGTGCCAGCAGCAAGGAGCCGGGACAGGGGACTTACGAGCAGTACTTC.

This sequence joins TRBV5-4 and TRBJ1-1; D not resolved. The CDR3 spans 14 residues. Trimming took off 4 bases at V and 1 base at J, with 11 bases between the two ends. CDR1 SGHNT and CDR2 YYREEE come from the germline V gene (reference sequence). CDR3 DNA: TGTGCCAGCAGCCGGGTCATTTCGAACACTGAAGCTTTCTTT. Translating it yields CASSRVISNTEAFF.

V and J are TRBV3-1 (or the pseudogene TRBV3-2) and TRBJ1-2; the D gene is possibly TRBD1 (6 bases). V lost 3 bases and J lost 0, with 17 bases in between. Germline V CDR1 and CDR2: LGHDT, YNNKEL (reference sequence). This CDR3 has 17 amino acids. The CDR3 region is CASSQDHRDTSNYGYTF. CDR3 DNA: TGTGCCAGCAGCCAGGACCACCGGGACACCTCTAACTATGGCTACACCTTC.

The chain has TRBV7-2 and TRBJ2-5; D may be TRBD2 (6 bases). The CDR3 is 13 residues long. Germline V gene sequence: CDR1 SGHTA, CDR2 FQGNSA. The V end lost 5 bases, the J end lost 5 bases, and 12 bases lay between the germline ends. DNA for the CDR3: TGTGCCAGCAGCCAACCGGGACTTGAGACCCAGTACTTC. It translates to CASSQPGLETQYF.

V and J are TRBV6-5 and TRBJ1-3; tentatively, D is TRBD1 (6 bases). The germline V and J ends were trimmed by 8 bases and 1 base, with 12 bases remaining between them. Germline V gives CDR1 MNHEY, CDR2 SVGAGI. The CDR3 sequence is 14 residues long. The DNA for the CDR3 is TGTGCCAGCGTCCGGGACACTTCTGGAAACACCATATATTTT. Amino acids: CASVRDTSGNTIYF.